Presented here are 32 T cell receptor beta chains from one specimen sequenced in a study of early T cells in non-severe SARS-CoV-2 infection. TCRdb independently ran MiXCR on the 5' RACE reads; one entry per CDR3 protein. The top ten clones hold around 9.4% of a sample with some 52,000 distinct CDR3 sequences, around 8% of them seen once. Sample: whole blood. These receptors came from an adult who was a healthcare worker with PCR-confirmed SARS-CoV-2 infection or an uninfected control (not recorded which).

V gene TRBV20-1 combines with J gene TRBJ1-3; D is unclear. V gave up 1 base and J gave up 2 bases, with 12 bases separating them. The germline V gene has CDR1 DFQATT and CDR2 SNEGSKA (reference sequence). The length of the CDR3 is 15 residues. In nucleotides, the CDR3 is TGCAGTGCTAGAGTTCAGGATTTACCTGGAAACACCATATATTTT. Residues: CSARVQDLPGNTIYF.

In this sample, this clonotype turned up a few times. The rearrangement links TRBV20-1 to TRBJ1-1; D gene ambiguous. The CDR3 is 14 amino acids. The V end was cut by 3 bases, the J end by 1 base, with 12 bases between. The germline CDR1 and CDR2 sequences are DFQATT and SNEGSKA (reference sequence). As DNA, the CDR3 is TGCAGTGCTAGCCCGTCCCAGGCGAACACTGAAGCTTTCTTT. Protein: CSASPSQANTEAFF.

The rearrangement links TRBV6-6 to TRBJ2-3; 7 nucleotides align to TRBD2. The CDR3 is 15 amino acids. V lost 7 bases, J lost 1 base, and 8 bases stayed unmatched. The germline V gene encodes CDR1 MNHNY and CDR2 SVGAGI (reference sequence). CDR3 region: CASTERGDGTDTQYF. CDR3 coding DNA: TGTGCCAGCACCGAACGGGGGGACGGCACAGATACGCAGTATTTT.

This clonotype has only a few counts. The chain recombines TRBV7-2 with TRBJ1-1; the D is unclear. Germline V CDR1 and CDR2: SGHTA, FQGNSA. The CDR3 has 14 amino acids. V was cut by 1 base and J by 0 bases, with 6 bases left in between. As DNA, the CDR3 is TGTGCCAGCAGCTTAGGACTGCTGAACACTGAAGCTTTCTTT. Amino acids: CASSLGLLNTEAFF.

This clonotype was observed at least ten times. This chain uses TRBV9 with TRBJ2-7; 8 bases fit TRBD1. CDR3 length: 14 residues. Germline V lookup: CDR1 SGDLS, CDR2 YYNGEE. V trimming: 1 base; J trimming: 2 bases; junction bases outside the gene matches: 2. DNA for the CDR3: TGTGCCAGCAGCGTAAAGACAGGGGCCTACGAGCAGTACTTC. Protein sequence: CASSVKTGAYEQYF.

This chain uses TRBV7-9 with TRBJ2-5, with 7 bases fitting TRBD2. The length of the CDR3 is 15 residues. Germline CDR1 reads SEHNR; CDR2 reads FQNEAQ (reference sequence). The J segment lost 5 bases and the V segment lost 5 bases, leaving 11 bases of the junction unmatched. CDR3 DNA: TGTGCCAGCAGCCAGGAGTACGGGAGGTTCGAGACCCAGTACTTC. Protein sequence: CASSQEYGRFETQYF.

This clonotype was recorded many times. This chain connects TRBV6-1 to TRBJ1-1, with D hard to call. With 0 bases removed from V and 1 base from J, the gap between germline ends came to 6 bases. CDR3 length: 14 amino acids. Per germline, CDR1 MNHNS and CDR2 SASEGT. The CDR3 is CASSEAWANTEAFF. The DNA of the CDR3 is TGTGCCAGCAGTGAAGCGTGGGCGAACACTGAAGCTTTCTTT.

This clonotype has a count of ten or more. In DNA form, the CDR3 reads TGCAGTGCTAGGACAGGCTACGAGCAGTACTTC. This codes for CSARTGYEQYF. The rearrangement uses TRBV20-1 and TRBJ2-7; D possibly corresponds to TRBD1 (6 bases). The V end lost 3 bases, the J end lost 3 bases, and 6 bases lay between the germline ends. The CDR3 totals 11 residues. Germline values: CDR1 DFQATT, CDR2 SNEGSKA (reference sequence).

This clonotype was seen many times. The chain recombines TRBV7-2 with TRBJ2-1; 10 bases fit TRBD2. J was trimmed by 6 bases and V by 4 bases; bases with no gene match: 9. The CDR3 length is 16 residues. Germline V gene data show CDR1 as SGHTA and CDR2 as FQGNSA. CDR3 sequence: CASSSQLAGVANEQFF. CDR3 in DNA: TGTGCCAGCAGCTCCCAGCTAGCGGGAGTTGCCAATGAGCAGTTCTTC.

This clonotype occurred many times. The J gene is TRBJ2-5, the V gene TRBV20-1; 7 nucleotides align to TRBD1. V shed 1 base and J 1 base; nucleotides not matched to a gene: 3. The CDR3 runs 14 residues. Germline V gives CDR1 DFQATT, CDR2 SNEGSKA (reference sequence). CDR3 region: CSARGDRPQETQYF. The DNA for the CDR3 is TGCAGTGCTAGAGGGGACAGACCCCAAGAGACCCAGTACTTC.

In this sample, this clonotype turned up a few times. The rearrangement joins TRBV24-1 to TRBJ2-3; D may be TRBD1 (6 bases). The CDR3 sequence is 15 residues long. Germline V CDR1 and CDR2: KGHDR, SFDVKD. V was trimmed by 4 bases and J by 0 bases, leaving 10 bases between them. CDR3 coding DNA: TGTGCCACCAGTGAGCCCGGGACAAGCACAGATACGCAGTATTTT. This encodes CATSEPGTSTDTQYF.

The genes are TRBV14 and TRBJ1-6; TRBD1 aligns across 8 bases. The CDR3 is 15 amino acids. The germline gives CDR1 SGHDN, CDR2 FVKESK. V was pared by 4 bases and J by 7 bases, with 6 bases of the junction left unmatched. CDR3 in amino acids: CASSPPGGKNSPLHF. The CDR3 coding sequence is TGTGCCAGCAGCCCGCCAGGGGGCAAGAATTCACCCCTCCACTTT. Supplemented by reference TRBV14 and TRBJ1-6, the full variable domain reads EAGVTQFPSHSVIEKGQTVTLRCDPISGHDNLYWYRRVMGKEIKFLLHFVKESKQDESGMPNNRFLAERTGGTYSTLKVQPAELEDSGVYFCASSPPGGKNSPLHFGNGTRLTVT.

This clonotype was seen just once. The chain combines TRBV7-9 with TRBJ2-4; 7 bases match TRBD1. The V gene end was trimmed by 1 base and the J gene end by 9 bases; junction bases not matched to a gene: 9. CDR1 is SEHNR and CDR2 is FQNEAQ in the germline V gene (reference sequence). This CDR3 spans 15 amino acids. The CDR3 coding sequence is TGTGCCAGCAGCTTAGAGATGACAGGGATTGCCATTCAGTACTTC. This codes for CASSLEMTGIAIQYF.

This clonotype was seen ten or more times. The chain recombines TRBV27 with TRBJ1-2, with 7 bases that match TRBD1. There are 16 residues in the CDR3. In germline, CDR1 is MNHEY, CDR2 SMNVEV (reference sequence). Trimming at V came to 6 bases and at J to 8 bases, leaving 18 bases not matched to a gene. The CDR3 sequence is CASSRTGEGGIGGYTF. DNA for the CDR3: TGTGCCAGCAGCCGGACAGGAGAAGGGGGTATCGGCGGCTACACCTTC.

This clonotype was detected ten times or more. The chain links TRBV10-2 to TRBJ2-7; TRBD1 aligns across 10 bases. This CDR3 contains 13 residues. V dropped 9 bases and J dropped 6; count of bases not matched to a gene: 8. Germline-derived CDR1 and CDR2 are WSHSY and SAAADI. The CDR3 DNA is TGCGCCAGTTGCGACAGGGGGCAACTCGAGCAGTACTTC. This encodes CASCDRGQLEQYF.

There are many counts of this clonotype. This chain connects TRBV2 to TRBJ2-4, with 10 bases lining up with TRBD1. The germline gives CDR1 SNHLY, CDR2 FYNNEI. The CDR3 spans 13 residues. The junction had 7 bases not matched to a gene; V was cut back by 7 bases and J by 10 bases. The CDR3 here is CASTTGQGYIQYF. The CDR3 nucleotides are TGTGCCAGCACTACGGGACAGGGGTATATTCAGTACTTC. Combining the CDR3 with reference TRBV2 and TRBJ2-4 gives the whole variable domain EPEVTQTPSHQVTQMGQEVILRCVPISNHLYFYWYRQILGQKVEFLVSFYNNEISEKSEIFDDQFSVERPDGSNFTLKIRSTKLEDSAMYFCASTTGQGYIQYFGAGTRLSVL.

This clonotype came up many times. The chain links TRBV7-9 to TRBJ1-2; D is unresolved. From germline, CDR1 is SEHNR and CDR2 FQNEAQ (reference sequence). Trimming stripped 7 bases from V and 4 bases from J, with 13 bases between. The CDR3 is made up of 13 amino acids. The DNA for the CDR3 is TGTGCCAGCACCTCAACACGGGGCTATGGCTACACCTTC. Residues: CASTSTRGYGYTF.

This clonotype was seen at least ten times. The rearrangement joins TRBV6-5 to TRBJ2-4, with 9 nucleotides matching TRBD1. Germline loops: CDR1 MNHEY, CDR2 SVGAGI. The CDR3 length is 17 residues. The junction had 13 bases not matched to a gene; V was cut back by 2 bases and J by 8 bases. The CDR3 coding sequence is TGTGCCAGCAGTTACCGCTTTACAGGGGGCAAAGGCGACATTCAGTACTTC. Its translation is CASSYRFTGGKGDIQYF.

V gene TRBV25-1 combines with J gene TRBJ1-5; D possibly corresponds to TRBD1 (5 bases). CDR1 is MGHDK and CDR2 is SYGVNS in the germline V gene. V was cut by 6 bases and J by 3 bases, with 12 bases left in between. The CDR3 length is 14 residues. The CDR3 loop reads CASSEGVYNQPQHF. CDR3 sequence (DNA): TGTGCCAGCAGCGAAGGGGTCTACAATCAGCCCCAGCATTTT.

This clonotype was seen ten or more times. This chain links TRBV7-9 with TRBJ1-5, with 10 bases identical to TRBD1. The CDR3 has 16 amino acids. The V and J ends lost 6 bases and 6 bases, in that order; junction bases with no gene match: 11. Germline V lookup: CDR1 SEHNR, CDR2 FQNEAQ (reference sequence). CDR3 nucleotide sequence: TGTGCCAGCAGTTCATCCGACAGGGGGCTTATTCAGCCCCAGCATTTT. This translates into CASSSSDRGLIQPQHF.

The gene calls are TRBV15 and TRBJ2-7; D possibly uses TRBD1 or TRBD2 (5 bases each). The V and J ends lost 3 bases and 0 bases respectively, with 12 bases between them. This CDR3 is built from 15 residues. Germline CDR1 reads LNHNV; CDR2 reads YYDKDF (reference sequence). CDR3 nucleotides: TGTGCCACCAGCAGGGCCGGGACGGGCTCCTACGAGCAGTACTTC. Translated, it gives CATSRAGTGSYEQYF.

This clonotype was counted many times. This chain joins TRBV20-1 and TRBJ1-4; TRBD1 aligns across 8 bases. Germline CDR1 and CDR2: DFQATT and SNEGSKA (reference sequence). The CDR3 loop spans 12 amino acids. V lost 3 bases to trimming and J lost 7 bases; unmatched junction nucleotides: 1. The CDR3 region is CSASQGAEKLFF. The DNA for the CDR3 is TGCAGTGCTAGTCAGGGGGCTGAAAAACTGTTTTTT.

The V call is TRBV7-9, the J call TRBJ1-1; D possibly corresponds to TRBD1 (6 bases). The germline gives CDR1 SEHNR, CDR2 FQNEAQ (reference sequence). Trimming removed 6 bases at V and 1 base at J, with 12 bases between. This CDR3 has 14 residues. CDR3 sequence reads: CASRSQGWNTEAFF. As DNA, the CDR3 is TGTGCCAGCAGGTCACAGGGATGGAACACTGAAGCTTTCTTT.

The V and J genes are TRBV27 and TRBJ2-7, with 8 bases aligning to TRBD2. Germline V lookup: CDR1 MNHEY, CDR2 SMNVEV (reference sequence). The ends lost 5 bases at V and 0 bases at J; junction bases unmatched: 9. CDR3 length: 16 amino acids. The DNA of the CDR3 is TGTGCCAGCAGTCCTACCCCTAGCGGGTACTCCTACGAGCAGTACTTC. The encoded protein is CASSPTPSGYSYEQYF.

This clonotype appeared a few times. The gene calls are TRBV5-1 and TRBJ2-3, with D possibly being TRBD1 (6 bases). CDR1 is SGHRS and CDR2 is YFSETQ in the germline V gene. Trimming removed 4 bases from V and 4 bases from J, with 16 bases in between. The length of the CDR3 is 15 residues. CDR3 DNA sequence: TGCGCCAGCAGCCTTGGACAGCAGTGGGCAGATACGCAGTATTTT. Translating gives CASSLGQQWADTQYF.

This clonotype was seen ten or more times. The CDR3 nucleotides read TGTGCCAGCAGTTTCGGAGGCAGCAAGGGCACTGAAGCTTTCTTT. Its translation: CASSFGGSKGTEAFF. J is TRBJ1-1 and V is TRBV27; the D is unclear. From germline, CDR1 is MNHEY and CDR2 SMNVEV (reference sequence). Trimming stripped 3 bases from V and 4 bases from J, with 15 bases between. This CDR3 is 15 amino acids long.

This clonotype has a handful of counts. This chain connects TRBV6-1 to TRBJ2-5, with a tentative D call TRBD1 (6 bases). The CDR3 extends over 13 amino acids. V was clipped by 5 bases and J by 3 bases, with 10 bases between them. Looked up from germline, CDR1 is MNHNS and CDR2 is SASEGT. This CDR3 reads CASSRDKKETQYF. CDR3 bases: TGTGCCAGCAGTCGGGACAAAAAAGAGACCCAGTACTTC.

A few counts support this clonotype. The V call is TRBV14, the J call TRBJ1-1, with D maybe TRBD1 (6 bases). CDR1 is SGHDN, CDR2 FVKESK, per germline. This CDR3 is built from 12 residues. Trimming pared 4 bases from V and 7 bases from J, leaving 10 bases between. CDR3 coding DNA: TGTGCCAGCAGCCCGGGGGGGCTTGAAGCTTTCTTT. Its protein product is CASSPGGLEAFF.

CDR3 sequence reads: CASSLRAPDTQYF. The CDR3 bases are TGTGCCAGCAGCTTACGGGCCCCAGATACGCAGTATTTT. The rearrangement links TRBV7-4 to TRBJ2-3; D call uncertain. CDR1 and CDR2 from the germline V gene are SGHVT and SQSDAQ. The germline V and J ends were trimmed by 2 bases and 4 bases, with 7 bases remaining between them. This CDR3 has 13 residues.

This clonotype was counted only a few times. The chain carries TRBV19 and TRBJ2-7, with a tentative D call TRBD2 (6 bases). V lost 3 bases and J 7 bases, leaving 16 bases between the germline ends. This CDR3 has 14 residues. Looked up from germline, CDR1 is LNHDA and CDR2 is SQIVND (reference sequence). In DNA form, the CDR3 reads TGTGCCAGTAGTATCCCCGGCGGAGGGAAGGAGCAGTACTTC. It yields the protein CASSIPGGGKEQYF.

At least ten counts were recorded for this clonotype. The chain couples TRBV20-1 to TRBJ1-6; 8 nucleotides line up with TRBD1. The J segment lost 0 bases and the V segment lost 0 bases, leaving 7 bases of the junction unmatched. Germline V gene data show CDR1 as DFQATT and CDR2 as SNEGSKA (reference sequence). This CDR3 is built from 18 residues. CDR3 amino acids: CSARDRGQASSYNSPLHF. CDR3 sequence (DNA): TGCAGTGCTAGAGATAGGGGACAGGCGAGCTCCTATAATTCACCCCTCCACTTT.

On this clonotype: A read error may explain this, as a much larger clone is one base away. The J gene is TRBJ1-1, the V gene TRBV7-2; tentative D call: TRBD1 (5 bases). The CDR3 consists of 16 residues. In germline, CDR1 is SGHTA, CDR2 FQGNSA. V was trimmed by 1 base and J by 0 bases, leaving 12 bases between them. The CDR3, as DNA: TGTGCCAGCAGCTTAGGCGGGGGACGTCTGAACACTGAAGCTTTCTTT. This translates into CASSLGGGRLNTEAFF.